This passage covers 20 T cell receptor beta chains from one sample sequenced in a study of cytomegalovirus exposure and HLA in healthy donors. PCR was performed using 60 Vbeta and 13 Jbeta primers. TCRdb keeps only in-frame clones here, not all; method: immunoSEQ multiplex PCR. Here the sample spans about 170,000 clones, 80% being singletons. Sequencing input: PBMCs. These receptor sequences come from a male donor in good health and CMV-seronegative.

The gene calls are TRBV5-1 and TRBJ1-2; tentatively, D is TRBD1 (5 bases). The CDR3 covers 14 residues. The V and J ends lost 5 bases and 7 bases respectively, with 18 bases between them. Germline CDR1 is SGHRS and CDR2 is YFSETQ. The CDR3 DNA follows: TGCGCCAGCAGTGTAATGGGGCCCGGCGTTGGCTACACCTTC. It encodes CASSVMGPGVGYTF.

This rearrangement joins TRBV4-1 to TRBJ2-5, with TRBD2 matching over 11 bases. The CDR3 length is 17 residues. V was pared by 3 bases and J by 4 bases, with 10 bases of the junction left unmatched. Germline assignment: CDR1 MGHRA and CDR2 YSYEKL. As DNA, the CDR3 is TGCGCCAGCAGCCAGGGTCTAGCGGGAGGAATTGGAGAGACCCAGTACTTC. Translated: CASSQGLAGGIGETQYF.

The CDR3 sequence: CASSLVARDKGYTF. CDR3 in DNA: TGTGCCAGCAGCTTAGTTGCCAGGGATAAAGGCTACACCTTC. The J gene is TRBJ1-2, the V gene TRBV7-2, with D tentatively TRBD1 (5 bases). Germline V gene sequence: CDR1 SGHTA, CDR2 FQGNSA. V lost 1 base, J lost 8 bases, and 14 bases lay in between. CDR3 size: 14 residues.

The V gene is TRBV7-8, the J gene TRBJ1-2; 7 nucleotides agree with TRBD1. The junction had 14 bases not matched to a gene; V was cut back by 5 bases and J by 8 bases. This CDR3 has 15 amino acids. Germline CDR1 is SGHVS and CDR2 is FQNEAQ. CDR3 nucleotide sequence: TGTGCCAGCAGCCCCAGGGGTAAGGGGGCGGAGGGCTACACCTTC. Translating gives CASSPRGKGAEGYTF.

The V and J genes are TRBV5-6 and TRBJ1-2, with a possible D match to TRBD1 (6 bases). Germline V CDR1 and CDR2: SGHDT, YYEEEE. The CDR3 covers 17 residues. Trimming took off 0 bases at V and 4 bases at J, with 19 bases between the two ends. This CDR3 is CASSLDLAAGVVYGYTF. The CDR3 DNA reads as TGTGCCAGCAGCTTGGACCTCGCGGCAGGGGTCGTCTATGGCTACACCTTC.

V is TRBV5-6 and J is TRBJ2-1, with D unclear. Germline V gene sequence: CDR1 SGHDT, CDR2 YYEEEE. The CDR3 is made up of 14 amino acids. Trimming took 0 bases from V and 5 from J, leaving 9 bases between them. In DNA, the CDR3 is TGTGCCAGCAGCTTGGCCGGCGGCAACAATGAGCAGTTCTTC. Amino acid sequence: CASSLAGGNNEQFF.

The CDR3 region is CASSPQGSGGYTF. CDR3 nucleotides: TGTGCCAGCAGCCCCCAGGGATCAGGGGGCTACACCTTC. The chain links TRBV11-2 to TRBJ1-2, with D possibly being TRBD1 (5 bases). The length of the CDR3 is 13 residues. The germline CDR1 and CDR2 sequences are SGHAT and FQNNGV. Trimming left V 5 bases short and J 8 bases short, with 15 bases between.

The chain couples TRBV19 to TRBJ1-4; 7 nucleotides line up with TRBD1. There are 17 residues in the CDR3. Per germline, CDR1 LNHDA and CDR2 SQIVND (reference sequence). With 5 bases clipped from V and 4 bases from J, the junction kept 13 bases outside the gene matches. The CDR3 bases are TGTGCCAGTAGTTCATACTACAGGGGAACCGTTAATGAAAAACTGTTTTTT. Encoded protein: CASSSYYRGTVNEKLFF.

The V and J genes are TRBV5-4 and TRBJ2-7; possible D gene TRBD1, 5 bases. This CDR3 comprises 16 residues. Germline CDR1 and CDR2: SGHNT and YYREEE (reference sequence). Trimming took off 1 base at V and 3 bases at J, with 17 bases between the two ends. The CDR3 loop reads CASSLFSRDNSYEQYF. In DNA, the CDR3 is TGTGCCAGCAGCTTGTTCTCCAGGGATAATAGCTACGAGCAGTACTTC.

The chain employs TRBV19 and TRBJ1-1, with 10 bases matching TRBD1. This CDR3 contains 15 residues. From germline, CDR1 is LNHDA and CDR2 SQIVND (reference sequence). V lost 8 bases, J lost 7 bases, and 13 bases stayed unmatched. The CDR3 loop is CASAGTGTGDNEAFF. The CDR3 DNA follows: TGTGCCAGTGCGGGGACGGGGACAGGGGACAATGAAGCTTTCTTT.

This clone was counted once. The chain links TRBV6-1 to TRBJ1-4, with D unclear. V lost 6 bases and J lost 5, with 10 bases in between. CDR3 length: 13 amino acids. From germline, CDR1 is MNHNS and CDR2 SASEGT. This chain's CDR3 is CASRRPGNEKLFF. The CDR3 DNA reads TGTGCCAGCAGAAGACCCGGGAATGAAAAACTGTTTTTT.

This chain uses TRBV5-4 with TRBJ2-5; 10 bases are shared with TRBD2. This CDR3 has 14 amino acids. The V and J ends lost 5 bases and 5 bases, in that order; junction bases with no gene match: 6. Germline assignment: CDR1 SGHNT and CDR2 YYREEE (reference sequence). For the CDR3, the DNA is TGTGCCAGCAGTCTCCAAGCGGGGGGGGAGACCCAGTACTTC. Its translation is CASSLQAGGETQYF.

The chain has TRBV5-1 and TRBJ2-6; D uncertain. Germline CDR1 reads SGHRS; CDR2 reads YFSETQ. The CDR3 sequence is 18 residues long. Between the trimmed V and J ends, which lost 0 bases and 1 base, there was a span of 14 bases. CDR3 protein: CASSLGPAVLSGANVLTF. The CDR3 nucleotides read TGCGCCAGCAGCTTGGGCCCGGCGGTGTTATCTGGGGCCAACGTCCTGACTTTC. Using reference TRBV5-1 and TRBJ2-6 for the parts outside the CDR3, the full variable domain is KAGVTQTPRYLIKTRGQQVTLSCSPISGHRSVSWYQQTPGQGLQFLFEYFSETQRNKGNFPGRFSGRQFSNSRSEMNVSTLELGDSALYLCASSLGPAVLSGANVLTFGAGSRLTVL.

The chain couples TRBV6-6 to TRBJ1-1; D is undetermined. This CDR3 has 14 amino acids. Germline values: CDR1 MNHNY, CDR2 SVGAGI (reference sequence). Trimming cost V 4 bases and J 1 base, with 10 bases left between them. In nucleotides, the CDR3 is TGTGCCAGCAGTTCCATCCCAGGGAACACTGAAGCTTTCTTT. It specifies CASSSIPGNTEAFF.

V is TRBV30 and J is TRBJ2-2, with D possibly being TRBD2 (6 bases). There are 15 residues in the CDR3. The V and J ends lost 2 bases and 2 bases respectively, with 12 bases between them. Germline-derived CDR1 and CDR2 are GTSNPN and SVGIG (reference sequence). DNA of the CDR3: TGTGCCTGGAGTTCTTGGGGACTTAACACCGGGGAGCTGTTTTTT. As protein: CAWSSWGLNTGELFF. Using reference TRBV30 and TRBJ2-2 for the parts outside the CDR3, the full variable domain is SQTIHQWPATLVQPVGSPLSLECTVEGTSNPNLYWYRQAAGRGLQLLFYSVGIGQISSEVPQNLSASRPQDRQFILSSKKLLLSDSGFYLCAWSSWGLNTGELFFGEGSRLTVL.

This clone turned up a few times. The CDR3 reads CASSSTGISGANVLTF. The CDR3 DNA reads as TGTGCCAGCAGCTCAACAGGTATCTCTGGGGCCAACGTCCTGACTTTC. The V and J genes are TRBV5-4 and TRBJ2-6; a possible D gene is TRBD1 (5 bases). V lost 3 bases to trimming and J lost 0 bases, with 10 bases between them. CDR1 is SGHNT and CDR2 is YYREEE in the germline V gene (reference sequence). The CDR3 sequence is 16 residues long. Combining the CDR3 with reference TRBV5-4 and TRBJ2-6 gives the whole variable domain ETGVTQSPTHLIKTRGQQVTLRCSSQSGHNTVSWYQQALGQGPQFIFQYYREEENGRGNFPPRFSGLQFPNYSSELNVNALELDDSALYLCASSSTGISGANVLTFGAGSRLTVL.

The J gene is TRBJ2-1, the V gene TRBV19; TRBD1 agrees at 7 bases. The CDR3 runs to 13 residues. Trimming removed 7 bases from V and 6 bases from J; junction bases left unmatched: 6. Germline CDR1 LNHDA, CDR2 SQIVND (reference sequence). CDR3 sequence (DNA): TGTGCCAGTACCCCGGGACAGACCAATGAGCAGTTCTTC. Protein sequence: CASTPGQTNEQFF.

This clone occurred a few times. This chain links TRBV11-2 with TRBJ2-2; 7 bases align to TRBD1. V lost 5 bases and J lost 12; bases outside the gene matches: 15. Germline V gives CDR1 SGHAT, CDR2 FQNNGV. The CDR3 has 15 amino acids. In DNA, the CDR3 is TGTGCCAGCAGCAAGGGACAGCTCACACCGGGGAAGCTGTTTTTT. It yields the protein CASSKGQLTPGKLFF.

The V call is TRBV2, the J call TRBJ1-6, with D unclear. Germline CDR1 SNHLY, CDR2 FYNNEI. V lost 8 bases and J 4 bases, leaving 12 bases between the germline ends. The CDR3 extends over 14 amino acids. CDR3 in DNA: TGTGCCAGCTTAAAGGAGGGATATAATTCACCCCTCCACTTT. Protein: CASLKEGYNSPLHF.

The chain employs TRBV21-1 and TRBJ2-3; the table's D call, TRBD2, was not checked against the DNA. TRBV21-1 is deemed a pseudogene. CDR3 length: 18 residues. The CDR3 DNA is TGTGCCAGCAGCCCAAGCGATTCGGCACGTCCTAGCACAGATACGCAGTATTTT. This codes for CASSPSDSARPSTDTQYF.